Listed below are T cell receptor beta chains from one sample, sequenced in a study of regulatory T cells in long-lasting Graves disease. TCRdb used MiXCR to reprocess the multiplex PCR reads, holding one entry per CDR3 protein. This table has roughly 470,000 distinct CDR3 sequences, around 20% appearing once. Sequenced material: peripheral blood mononuclear cells (PBMCs), taken when the disease was refractory, from a patient treated with antithyroid drugs. The receptor source for this set is a female donor with Graves disease. Both conserved end residues are part of each CDR3. D genes are given only for firm matches. Some rows mark clone size as missing; the rest say once, few, many or name a class of expanded clone.

D gene | J gene | clone size | V gene | CDR3 protein | CDR3 DNA
TRBD2 | TRBJ2-7 | many | TRBV11-2 | CASSLTSYYEQYF | TGTGCCAGCAGCTTGACTAGCTACTACGAGCAGTACTTC
TRBD2 | TRBJ2-7 | few | TRBV7-8 | CASSLATGLGTYEQYF | TGTGCCAGCAGCTTAGCGACGGGACTAGGGACCTACGAGCAGTACTTC
. | TRBJ2-7 | many | TRBV29-1 | CSVRTALYEQYF | TGCAGCGTACGGACTGCTCTATACGAGCAGTACTTC
. | TRBJ2-2 | many | TRBV6-5 | CASSYGRTGELFF | TGTGCCAGCAGTTACGGGCGAACCGGGGAGCTGTTTTTT
. | TRBJ2-7 | few | TRBV12-3/TRBV12-4 | CASSFRPLQYEQYF | TGTGCCAGCAGTTTTAGGCCTCTGCAATACGAGCAGTACTTC
. | TRBJ2-7 | . | TRBV6-1 | CASGPREAEQYF | TGTGCCAGCGGCCCCAGGGAAGCCGAGCAGTACTTC
. | TRBJ2-3 | few | TRBV24-1 | CATSDLDTPGDTQYF | TGTGCCACCAGTGATTTAGACACCCCTGGGGATACGCAGTATTTT
TRBD1 | TRBJ1-1 | many | TRBV12-3/TRBV12-4 | CASSLDGTGRAEAFF | TGTGCCAGCAGTTTAGACGGGACAGGGCGGGCTGAAGCTTTCTTT
TRBD1 | TRBJ2-7 | many | TRBV28 | CASSLGQGGEQYF | TGTGCCAGCAGTCTTGGACAGGGCGGCGAGCAGTACTTC
. | TRBJ2-5 | many | TRBV2 | CASSKADSPRQYF | TGTGCCAGCAGTAAGGCAGATTCCCCTCGTCAGTACTTC
. | TRBJ1-2 | many | TRBV27 | CASSLSGGGHGYTF | TGTGCCAGCAGTTTATCGGGAGGGGGGCATGGCTACACCTTC
. | TRBJ1-2 | many | TRBV2 | CASSDIARVSYGYTF | TGTGCCAGCAGTGACATCGCACGGGTCAGCTATGGCTACACCTTC
TRBD2 | TRBJ2-7 | few | TRBV20-1 | CSARGGRDEQYF | TGCAGTGCCCGCGGGGGGAGGGACGAGCAGTACTTC
. | TRBJ2-2 | once | TRBV7-9 | CASNPPSSNTGELFF | TGTGCCAGCAACCCCCCCAGCTCGAACACCGGGGAGCTGTTTTTT
. | TRBJ1-2 | many | TRBV3-1 | CASSQGQAGYGYTF | TGTGCCAGCAGCCAAGGACAGGCGGGCTATGGCTACACCTTC
. | TRBJ1-2 | few | TRBV6-1 | CASGRQLLGGYTF | TGTGCCAGCGGTCGACAGCTCCTAGGGGGCTACACCTTC
TRBD2 | TRBJ2-1 | once | TRBV28 | CASNLGLANNEQFF | TGTGCCAGCAATTTGGGACTAGCGAACAATGAGCAGTTCTTC
. | TRBJ1-2 | many | TRBV29-1 | CSVETANYGYTF | TGCAGCGTTGAAACAGCAAACTATGGCTACACCTTC
. | TRBJ1-5 | many | TRBV29-1 | CSVSGGSNQPQHF | TGCAGCGTTTCCGGGGGGAGCAATCAGCCCCAGCATTTT
. | TRBJ1-1 | many | TRBV6-5 | CASSYKTLWGDTEAFF | TGTGCCAGCAGTTACAAGACACTCTGGGGCGACACTGAAGCTTTCTTT
. | TRBJ1-4 | many | TRBV29-1 | CSAKRSSGKLFF | TGCAGCGCCAAACGTAGTAGCGGAAAACTGTTTTTT
. | TRBJ1-1 | few | TRBV20-1 | CSARGAVLMNTEAFF | TGCAGTGCTAGGGGAGCTGTTTTGATGAACACTGAAGCTTTCTTT
. | TRBJ2-7 | few | TRBV29-1 | CSVTSGTREQYF | TGCAGCGTAACCTCCGGGACACGAGAGCAGTACTTC
TRBD2 | TRBJ2-7 | many | TRBV28 | CASSLTGGPYEQYF | TGTGCCAGCAGTTTAACGGGAGGTCCCTACGAGCAGTACTTC
. | TRBJ1-1 | many | TRBV2 | CASTPFMNTEAFF | TGTGCCAGCACCCCCTTCATGAATACTGAAGCTTTCTTT
. | TRBJ1-6 | . | TRBV4-1 | CASTPGGGNNSPLHF | TGCGCCAGCACCCCCGGCGGGGGAAATAATTCACCCCTCCACTTT
. | TRBJ2-7 | few | TRBV5-1 | CASSSPSGLSEQYF | TGCGCCAGCAGCTCGCCCTCGGGGCTCTCCGAGCAGTACTTC
TRBD1 | TRBJ1-1 | many | TRBV12-3/TRBV12-4 | CASSPRQGARNTEAFF | TGTGCCAGCAGTCCGAGACAGGGGGCGCGGAACACTGAAGCTTTCTTT